This T cell receptor (beta chain) was found in a study of T cells after yellow fever vaccination. Study at large: SMART-Seq v4 Ultra Low Input prepared libraries from low-cell fractions.

V was pared by 5 bases and J by 0 bases, with 7 bases of the junction left unmatched. CDR3 size: 16 residues. Germline lookup yields CDR1 PRHDT and CDR2 FYEKMQ (reference sequence). Each CDR3 protein is one row after TCRdb ran MiXCR on the 5' RACE reads. The table records 350,000 to 450,000 distinct CDR3 sequences, over 15% of them present only once. The V call is TRBV13, the J call TRBJ1-3, with TRBD1 matching 7 bases. This clonotype was obtained from a man aged 18-30 years who received the YFV17D yellow fever vaccine. The starting material was PBMCs, obtained before the yellow fever booster vaccination. The CDR3 nucleotides are TGTGCCAGCAGCCCGGGACAGTGGGGCTCTGGAAACACCATATATTTT. Translating gives CASSPGQWGSGNTIYF.